Reported below is one TCR beta chain. In the authors' methods: Counts of nucleated cells, estimated from reference gene primer amplification, were obtained. Some clones are missing from TCRdb's copy, which holds only in-frame ones; the method was immunoSEQ multiplex PCR. The DNA was the basis for D and trimming; V, J and clone size are from that table. The data contain approximately 120,000 clones, almost 80% of them seen just once; the ten biggest clones take up around a quarter. The data originate from a study of blood T cell repertoires in COVID-19. The clonotype was recovered from a human donor in a cohort sampled during active COVID-19. The sequenced material came from peripheral blood.

CDR3 amino acids: CASSPLIAASGNTIYF. DNA of the CDR3: TGTGCCAGTAGTCCCTTGATAGCCGCCTCTGGAAACACCATATATTTT. The rearrangement uses TRBV19 and TRBJ1-3; D not certain. Germline V lookup: CDR1 LNHDA, CDR2 SQIVND (reference sequence). V was trimmed by 5 bases and J by 0 bases, leaving 14 bases between them. This CDR3 has 16 residues. Using reference TRBV19 and TRBJ1-3 for the parts outside the CDR3, the full variable domain is DGGITQSPKYLFRKEGQNVTLSCEQNLNHDAMYWYRQDPGQGLRLIYYSQIVNDFQKGDIAEGYSVSREKKESFPLTVTSAQKNPTAFYLCASSPLIAASGNTIYFGEGSWLTVV.